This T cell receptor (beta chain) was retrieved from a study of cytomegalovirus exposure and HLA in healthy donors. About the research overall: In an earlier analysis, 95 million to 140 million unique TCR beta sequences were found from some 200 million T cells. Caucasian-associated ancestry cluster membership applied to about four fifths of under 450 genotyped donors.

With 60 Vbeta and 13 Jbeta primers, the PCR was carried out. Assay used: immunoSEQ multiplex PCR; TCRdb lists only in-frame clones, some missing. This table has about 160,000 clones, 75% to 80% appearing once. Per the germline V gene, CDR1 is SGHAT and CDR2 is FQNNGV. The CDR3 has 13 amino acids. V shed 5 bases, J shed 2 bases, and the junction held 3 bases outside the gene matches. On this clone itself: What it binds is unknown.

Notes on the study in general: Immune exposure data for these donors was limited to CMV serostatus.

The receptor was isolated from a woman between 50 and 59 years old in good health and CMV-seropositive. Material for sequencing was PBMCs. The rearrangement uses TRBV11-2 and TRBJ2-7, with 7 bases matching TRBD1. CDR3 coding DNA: TGTGCCAGCAGCAGGGACAGACCCTACGAGCAGTACTTC. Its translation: CASSRDRPYEQYF.